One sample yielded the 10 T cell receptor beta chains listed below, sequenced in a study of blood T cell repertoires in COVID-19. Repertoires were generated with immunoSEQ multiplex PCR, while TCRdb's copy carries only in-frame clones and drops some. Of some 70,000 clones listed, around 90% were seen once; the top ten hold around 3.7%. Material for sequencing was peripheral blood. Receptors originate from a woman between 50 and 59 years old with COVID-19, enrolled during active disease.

The CDR3: CASSRTGGNTIYF. For the CDR3, the DNA is TGTGCCAGCAGCCGGACAGGTGGAAACACCATATATTTT. This sequence joins TRBV6-5 and TRBJ1-3, with 7 nucleotides matching TRBD1. The V and J ends lost 6 bases and 3 bases, in that order; junction bases with no gene match: 2. The CDR3 is 13 amino acids. Germline-derived CDR1 and CDR2 are MNHEY and SVGAGI.

The CDR3 DNA is TGCGCCAGCAGCCAAGATGCTAGCCCCAACTACGAGCAGTACTTC. Its translation is CASSQDASPNYEQYF. This rearrangement joins TRBV4-3 to TRBJ2-7; the D gene is possibly TRBD2 (5 bases). Between the trimmed V and J ends, which lost 0 bases and 3 bases, there was a span of 12 bases. This CDR3 is 15 amino acids long. The germline V gene encodes CDR1 LGHNA and CDR2 YSLEER.

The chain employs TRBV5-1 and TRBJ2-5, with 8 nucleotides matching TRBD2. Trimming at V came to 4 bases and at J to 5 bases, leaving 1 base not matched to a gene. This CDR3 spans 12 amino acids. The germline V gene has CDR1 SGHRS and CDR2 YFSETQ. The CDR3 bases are TGCGCCAGCAGCGCGGGGGGCGAGACCCAGTACTTC. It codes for CASSAGGETQYF.

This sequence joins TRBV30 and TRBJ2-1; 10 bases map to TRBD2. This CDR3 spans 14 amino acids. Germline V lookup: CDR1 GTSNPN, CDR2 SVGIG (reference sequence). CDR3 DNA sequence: TGTGCTTACGAGCGGGGGGGGCTCTACAATGAGCAGTTCTTC. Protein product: CAYERGGLYNEQFF. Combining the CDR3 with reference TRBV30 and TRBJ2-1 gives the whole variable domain SQTIHQWPATLVQPVGSPLSLECTVEGTSNPNLYWYRQAAGRGLQLLFYSVGIGQISSEVPQNLSASRPQDRQFILSSKKLLLSDSGFYLCAYERGGLYNEQFFGPGTRLTVL.

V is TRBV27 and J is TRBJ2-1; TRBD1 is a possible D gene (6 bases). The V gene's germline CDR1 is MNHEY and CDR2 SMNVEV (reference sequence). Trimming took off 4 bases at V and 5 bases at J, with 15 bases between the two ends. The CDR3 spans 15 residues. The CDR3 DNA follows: TGTGCCAGCAGTTCCCCCGGGGACACCAACAATGAGCAGTTCTTC. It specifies CASSSPGDTNNEQFF.

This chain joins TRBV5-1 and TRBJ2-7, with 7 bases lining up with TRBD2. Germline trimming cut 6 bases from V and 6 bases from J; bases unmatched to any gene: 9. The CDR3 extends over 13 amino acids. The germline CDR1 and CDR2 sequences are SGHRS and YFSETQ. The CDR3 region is CASTFGRVGEQYF. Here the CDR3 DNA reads TGCGCCAGCACCTTTGGGAGGGTTGGCGAGCAGTACTTC.

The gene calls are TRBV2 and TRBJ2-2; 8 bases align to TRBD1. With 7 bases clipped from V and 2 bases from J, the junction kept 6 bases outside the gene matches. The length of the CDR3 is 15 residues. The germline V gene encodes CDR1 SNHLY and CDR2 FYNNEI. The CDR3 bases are TGTGCCAGCAACCTAGACAGGGGAAACACCGGGGAGCTGTTTTTT. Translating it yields CASNLDRGNTGELFF.

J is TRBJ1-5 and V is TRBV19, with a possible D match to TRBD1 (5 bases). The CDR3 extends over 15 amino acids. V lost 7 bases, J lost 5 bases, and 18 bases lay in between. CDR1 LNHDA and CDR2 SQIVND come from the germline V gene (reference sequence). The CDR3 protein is CASTMSGDEDQPQHF. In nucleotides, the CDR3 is TGTGCCAGTACCATGTCGGGGGATGAGGATCAGCCCCAGCATTTT.

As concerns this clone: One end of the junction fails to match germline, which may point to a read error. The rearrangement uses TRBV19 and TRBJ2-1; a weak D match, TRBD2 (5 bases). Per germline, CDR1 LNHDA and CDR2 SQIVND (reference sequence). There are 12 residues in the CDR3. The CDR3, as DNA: TGTGCCAGTAGTCCCAGCATGGGGAGCCCACTCTTC. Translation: CASSPSMGSPLF.

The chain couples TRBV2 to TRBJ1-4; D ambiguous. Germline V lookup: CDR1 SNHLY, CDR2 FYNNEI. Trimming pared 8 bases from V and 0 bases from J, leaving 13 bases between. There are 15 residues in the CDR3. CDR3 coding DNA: TGTGCCAGCCGGTGGACGACTACAACTAATGAAAAACTGTTTTTT. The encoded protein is CASRWTTTTNEKLFF.